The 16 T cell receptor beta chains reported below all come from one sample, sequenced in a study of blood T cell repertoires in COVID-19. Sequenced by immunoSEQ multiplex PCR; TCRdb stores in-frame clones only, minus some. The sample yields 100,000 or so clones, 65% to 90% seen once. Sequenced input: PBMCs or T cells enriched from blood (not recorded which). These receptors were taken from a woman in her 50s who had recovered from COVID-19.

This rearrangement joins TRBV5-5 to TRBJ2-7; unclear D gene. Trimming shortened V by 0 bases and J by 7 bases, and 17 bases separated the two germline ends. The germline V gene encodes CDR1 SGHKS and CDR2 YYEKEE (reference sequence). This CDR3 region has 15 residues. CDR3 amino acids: CASSLAATGVVEQYF. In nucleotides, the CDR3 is TGTGCCAGCAGCTTGGCGGCTACCGGAGTGGTGGAGCAGTACTTC.

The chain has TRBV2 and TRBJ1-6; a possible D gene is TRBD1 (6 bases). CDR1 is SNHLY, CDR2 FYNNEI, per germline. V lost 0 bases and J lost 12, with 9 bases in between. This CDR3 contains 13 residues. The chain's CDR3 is CASSEAAQGPLHF. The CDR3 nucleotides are TGTGCCAGCAGTGAAGCCGCACAGGGACCCCTCCACTTT.

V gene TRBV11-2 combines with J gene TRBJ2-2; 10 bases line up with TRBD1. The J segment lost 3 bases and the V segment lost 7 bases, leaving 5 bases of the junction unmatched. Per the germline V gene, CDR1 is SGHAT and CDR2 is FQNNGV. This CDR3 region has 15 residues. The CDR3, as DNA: TGTGCCAGCAATGGCGGGACAGGGGACACCGGGGAGCTGTTTTTT. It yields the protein CASNGGTGDTGELFF. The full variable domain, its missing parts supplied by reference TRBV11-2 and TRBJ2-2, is EAGVAQSPRYKIIEKRQSVAFWCNPISGHATLYWYQQILGQGPKLLIQFQNNGVVDDSQLPKDRFSAERLKGVDSTLKIQPAKLEDSAVYLCASNGGTGDTGELFFGEGSRLTVL.

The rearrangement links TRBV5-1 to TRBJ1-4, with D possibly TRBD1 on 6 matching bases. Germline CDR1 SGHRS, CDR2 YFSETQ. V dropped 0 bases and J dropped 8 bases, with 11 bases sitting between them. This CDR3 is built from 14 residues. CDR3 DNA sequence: TGCGCCAGCAGCTTGGACAGGGTCGAGGAAAAACTGTTTTTT. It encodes CASSLDRVEEKLFF.

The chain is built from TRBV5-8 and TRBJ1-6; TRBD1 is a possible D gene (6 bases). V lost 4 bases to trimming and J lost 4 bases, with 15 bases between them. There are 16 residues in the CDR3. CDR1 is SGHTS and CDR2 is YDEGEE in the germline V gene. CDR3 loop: CASSPRTETYNSPLHF. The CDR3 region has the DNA TGTGCCAGCAGCCCACGGACAGAAACTTATAATTCACCCCTCCACTTT.

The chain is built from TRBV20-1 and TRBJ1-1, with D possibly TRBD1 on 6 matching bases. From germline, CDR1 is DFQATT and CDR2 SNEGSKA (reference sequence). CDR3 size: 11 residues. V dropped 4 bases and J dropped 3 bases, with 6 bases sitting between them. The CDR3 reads CSANRDTEAFF. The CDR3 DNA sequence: TGCAGTGCTAACAGGGACACTGAAGCTTTCTTT.

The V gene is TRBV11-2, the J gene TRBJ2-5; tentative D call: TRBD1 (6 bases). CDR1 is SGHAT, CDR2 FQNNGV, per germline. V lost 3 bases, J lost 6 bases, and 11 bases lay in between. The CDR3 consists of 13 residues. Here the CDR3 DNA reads TGTGCCAGCAGCTTCAACAGGGTGCAGACCCAGTACTTC. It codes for CASSFNRVQTQYF.

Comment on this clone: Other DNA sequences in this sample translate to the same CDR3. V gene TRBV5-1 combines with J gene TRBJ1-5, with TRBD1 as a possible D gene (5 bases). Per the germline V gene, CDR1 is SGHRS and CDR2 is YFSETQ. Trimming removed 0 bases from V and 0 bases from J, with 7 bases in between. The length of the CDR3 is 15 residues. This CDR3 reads CASSLGGDSNQPQHF. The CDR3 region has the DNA TGCGCCAGCAGCTTGGGGGGGGATAGCAATCAGCCCCAGCATTTT.

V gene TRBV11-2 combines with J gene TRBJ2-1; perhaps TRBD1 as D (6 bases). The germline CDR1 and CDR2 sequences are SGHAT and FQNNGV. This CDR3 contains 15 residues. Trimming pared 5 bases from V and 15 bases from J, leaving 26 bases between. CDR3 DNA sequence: TGTGCCAGCAGCCCCCTCCGGGGCAGGGGAAAAGCAAGGTTCTTC. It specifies CASSPLRGRGKARFF.

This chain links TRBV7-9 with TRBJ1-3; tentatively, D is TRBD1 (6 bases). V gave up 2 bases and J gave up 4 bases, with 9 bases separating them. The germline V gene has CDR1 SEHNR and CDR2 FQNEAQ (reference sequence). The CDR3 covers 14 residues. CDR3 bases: TGTGCCAGCAGCTTAATTGACAGGGGAAACACCATATATTTT. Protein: CASSLIDRGNTIYF.

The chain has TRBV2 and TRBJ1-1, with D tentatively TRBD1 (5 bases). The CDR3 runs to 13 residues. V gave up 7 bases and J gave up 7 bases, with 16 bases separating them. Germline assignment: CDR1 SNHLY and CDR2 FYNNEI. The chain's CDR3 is CASMGTAGREAFF. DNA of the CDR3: TGTGCCAGCATGGGGACGGCGGGGCGTGAAGCTTTCTTT.

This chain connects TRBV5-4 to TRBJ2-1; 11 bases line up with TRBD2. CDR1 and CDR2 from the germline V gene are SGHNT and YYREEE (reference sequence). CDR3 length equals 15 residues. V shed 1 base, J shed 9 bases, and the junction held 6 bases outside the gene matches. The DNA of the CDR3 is TGTGCCAGCAGCTTGAGGCTAGCGGGGGGAAGTGAGCAGTTCTTC. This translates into CASSLRLAGGSEQFF.

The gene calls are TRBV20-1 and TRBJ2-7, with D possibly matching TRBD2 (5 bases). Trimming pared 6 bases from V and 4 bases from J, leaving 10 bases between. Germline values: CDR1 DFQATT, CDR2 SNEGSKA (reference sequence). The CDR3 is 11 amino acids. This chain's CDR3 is CSASRDYEQYF. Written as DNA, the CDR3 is TGCAGTGCGTCTCGGGATTACGAGCAGTACTTC.

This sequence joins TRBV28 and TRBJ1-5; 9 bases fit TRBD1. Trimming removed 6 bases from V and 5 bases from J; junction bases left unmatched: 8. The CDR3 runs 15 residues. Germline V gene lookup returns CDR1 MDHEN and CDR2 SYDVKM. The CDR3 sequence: CASSQTGGHDQPQHF. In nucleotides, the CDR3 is TGTGCCAGCAGCCAGACAGGGGGTCATGATCAGCCCCAGCATTTT.

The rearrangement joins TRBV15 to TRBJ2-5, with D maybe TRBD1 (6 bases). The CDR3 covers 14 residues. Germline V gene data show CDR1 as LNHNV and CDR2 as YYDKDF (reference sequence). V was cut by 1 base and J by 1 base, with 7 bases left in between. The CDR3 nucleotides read TGTGCCACCAGCAGAGGGACAGTCCAAGAGACCCAGTACTTC. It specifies CATSRGTVQETQYF.

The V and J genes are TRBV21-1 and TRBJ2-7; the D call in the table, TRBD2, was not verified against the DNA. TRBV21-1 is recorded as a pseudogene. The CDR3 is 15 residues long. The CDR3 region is CASSKGEAPGYEQYF. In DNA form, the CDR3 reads TGTGCCAGCAGCAAAGGGGAGGCGCCAGGTTACGAGCAGTACTTC.